In this sample, the clone carrying this T cell receptor beta chain turned up a few times. These data come from a study of T-cell reconstitution after alpha-beta-depleted transplantation in children. V was shortened by 2 bases and J by 2 bases, with 15 bases between the two germline ends. Germline CDR1 is DFQATT and CDR2 is SNEGSKA (reference sequence). This CDR3 is 15 amino acids long. Library preparation (for TCRbeta) was performed with unique molecular identifiers. MiXCR, run by TCRdb on the PCR reads, gives a single entry per CDR3 protein. The sample records around 380,000 distinct CDR3 sequences, roughly 11% being singletons.

This sequence joins TRBV20-1 and TRBJ2-5, with TRBD2 as a possible D gene (5 bases). The source is a human donor who donated a stem cell graft to a child with acute myeloid leukemia. Here the sequenced sample was PBMCs from the stem cell graft donor, taken from the stem cell graft. The CDR3 DNA is TGCAGTGCTAGAAAGATCGGGGAGCCACAAGAGACCCAGTACTTC. Translating it yields CSARKIGEPQETQYF.